Sequencing of this T cell receptor beta chain was carried out in a study of T cells in Graves' hyperthyroidism and ophthalmopathy. Study results and limitations: Researchers report that a 13 V-J model separated ophthalmopathy from stable hyperthyroidism. Ophthalmopathy was predicted by the model a median of approximately 6 months ahead of onset.

The investigators amplified TCR beta CDR3 regions from RNA transcripts. HTBI primers were the set used in a first-round RT-PCR of the TCR CDR3. TCRdb itself ran the multiplex PCR reads through MiXCR, one entry per CDR3 protein. Counted here are about 660,000 distinct CDR3 sequences, over 40% occurring once; the ten biggest clones make up roughly 7.2%. Comments on this clonotype: What it recognizes is unknown.

This TCR came from an adult man with Graves' disease, either hyperthyroidism or ophthalmopathy (not recorded which). Sequencing was done on a sample of peripheral blood or thyroid tissue (not recorded which).

In DNA, the CDR3 is TGTGCCAGCAGCTTCTCCCCCCTCCACTTT. Protein: CASSFSPLHF. The chain recombines TRBV7-6 with TRBJ1-6; D gene unclear. V lost 3 bases, J lost 13 bases, and 4 bases lay in between. The CDR3 extends over 10 amino acids. Germline V gives CDR1 SGHVS, CDR2 FNYEAQ.